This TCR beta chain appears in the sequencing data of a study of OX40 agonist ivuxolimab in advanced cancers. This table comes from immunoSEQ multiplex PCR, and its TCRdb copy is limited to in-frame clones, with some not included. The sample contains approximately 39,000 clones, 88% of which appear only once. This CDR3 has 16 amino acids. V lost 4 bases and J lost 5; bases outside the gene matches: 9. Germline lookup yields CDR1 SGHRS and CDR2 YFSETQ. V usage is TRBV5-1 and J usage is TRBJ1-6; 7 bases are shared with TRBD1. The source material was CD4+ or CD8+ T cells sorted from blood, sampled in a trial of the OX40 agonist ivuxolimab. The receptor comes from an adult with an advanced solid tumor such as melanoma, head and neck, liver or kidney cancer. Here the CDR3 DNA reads TGCGCCAGCAGCCGGGACAGTAGAACCAATAATTCACCCCTCCACTTT. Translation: CASSRDSRTNNSPLHF.